These T cell receptor beta chains were read from a single sample in a study of shared clonotypes between healthy human individuals. Method: immunoSEQ multiplex PCR; TCRdb's copy keeps in-frame clones and lacks some. Altogether around 2,000,000 clones are present, approximately 94% being singletons, with the ten largest covering roughly 1.2%. Source material: naive CD8+ T cells sorted from blood. The receptor source for this set is a man between 18 and 29 years old in good health. Each CDR3 is given with its conserved first and last residue. D genes are given only for firm matches. The listing skips clone size in some rows; elsewhere it reads once, few, many or a size class.

D: TRBD1
size: NA
V: TRBV23-1
J: TRBJ1-5
CDR3: CASNPRGDRVRCNQPQHF
DNA: TGCGCCAGCAATCCCCGGGGGGACAGGGTGAGGTGCAATCAGCCCCAGCATTTT

D: TRBD1
size: once
V: TRBV28
J: TRBJ2-7
CDR3: CASSYTGGGYEQYF
DNA: TGTGCCAGCAGTTACACAGGGGGCGGCTACGAGCAGTACTTC

D: NA
size: NA
V: TRBV28
J: TRBJ2-3
CDR3: CASSSFVGYLTEADTQYF
DNA: TGTGCCAGCAGTTCCTTTGTGGGGTACTTGACCGAGGCAGATACGCAGTATTTT

D: NA
size: NA
V: TRBV6-5
J: TRBJ1-5
CDR3: CASSQGGGQPQHF
DNA: TGTGCCAGCAGCCAGGGAGGGGGTCAGCCCCAGCATTTT

D: NA
size: NA
V: TRBV5-6
J: TRBJ2-5
CDR3: CASTTIYQETQYF
DNA: TGTGCCAGCACCACGATATACCAAGAGACCCAGTACTTC

D: NA
size: NA
V: TRBV2
J: TRBJ2-7
CDR3: CASSEIGGTGAEQYF
DNA: TGTGCCAGCAGTGAGATTGGGGGGACTGGGGCCGAGCAGTACTTC

D: TRBD1
size: NA
V: TRBV9
J: TRBJ2-7
CDR3: CASSVRGQVDEQYF
DNA: TGTGCCAGCAGCGTCAGGGGGCAAGTCGACGAGCAGTACTTC

D: NA
size: NA
V: TRBV7-9
J: TRBJ1-1
CDR3: CASSFWDGEAMNTEAFF
DNA: TGTGCCAGCAGCTTTTGGGACGGGGAAGCGATGAACACTGAAGCTTTCTTT

D: NA
size: NA
V: TRBV29-1
J: TRBJ2-1
CDR3: CSVEMRSSYNEQFF
DNA: TGCAGCGTTGAAATGAGGAGCTCCTACAATGAGCAGTTCTTC

D: TRBD2
size: once
V: TRBV4-1
J: TRBJ2-3
CDR3: CASSHDGGGTDTQYF
DNA: TGCGCCAGCAGCCATGACGGGGGGGGCACAGATACGCAGTATTTT

D: NA
size: NA
V: TRBV7-8
J: TRBJ1-5
CDR3: CASSSGGSNQPQHF
DNA: TGTGCCAGCAGCTCTGGGGGGAGCAATCAGCCCCAGCATTTT

D: NA
size: NA
V: TRBV4-3
J: TRBJ2-3
CDR3: CASSQEVSTDTQYF
DNA: TGCGCCAGCAGCCAAGAGGTTAGCACAGATACGCAGTATTTT

D: NA
size: once
V: TRBV10-3
J: TRBJ1-1
CDR3: CAIRDSYTEAFF
DNA: TGTGCCATCAGGGATAGTTACACTGAAGCTTTCTTT

D: NA
size: NA
V: TRBV30
J: TRBJ2-2
CDR3: CASRAPPNTGELFF
DNA: TGTGCCTCCCGGGCGCCCCCGAACACCGGGGAGCTGTTTTTT

D: NA
size: NA
V: TRBV6-1
J: TRBJ2-7
CDR3: CASSQRGGSYEQYF
DNA: TGTGCCAGCAGCCAAAGGGGCGGTTCCTACGAGCAGTACTTC

D: NA
size: once
V: TRBV15
J: TRBJ2-2
CDR3: CATSRGNGELFF
DNA: TGTGCCACCAGCAGAGGCAACGGGGAGCTGTTTTTT

D: NA
size: NA
V: TRBV28
J: TRBJ1-1
CDR3: CASSEPRVAITEAFF
DNA: TGTGCCAGCAGTGAGCCTCGGGTGGCGATCACTGAAGCTTTCTTT

D: TRBD2
size: NA
V: TRBV7-9
J: TRBJ2-3
CDR3: CASSDSGGPGDTQYF
DNA: TGTGCCAGCAGCGATAGCGGGGGGCCTGGAGATACGCAGTATTTT

D: NA
size: NA
V: TRBV6-5
J: TRBJ2-1
CDR3: CASSIRDYNEQFF
DNA: TGTGCCAGCAGTATCAGGGATTACAATGAGCAGTTCTTC

D: NA
size: NA
V: TRBV4-1
J: TRBJ2-3
CDR3: CASSQEPATDTQYF
DNA: TGCGCCAGCAGCCAAGAACCGGCCACAGATACGCAGTATTTT

D: TRBD1
size: once
V: TRBV13
J: TRBJ2-7
CDR3: CASSSSGTGNHEQYF
DNA: TGTGCCAGCAGCTCCTCCGGGACAGGGAACCACGAGCAGTACTTC

D: NA
size: NA
V: TRBV18
J: TRBJ2-7
CDR3: CASSPPDLYYEQYF
DNA: TGTGCCAGCTCACCACCGGACCTCTACTACGAGCAGTACTTC

D: NA
size: NA
V: TRBV27
J: TRBJ1-1
CDR3: CASKENTEAFF
DNA: TGTGCCAGCAAGGAGAACACTGAAGCTTTCTTT

D: NA
size: NA
V: TRBV7-9
J: TRBJ1-4
CDR3: CASSTGVRKLFF
DNA: TGTGCCAGCAGCACCGGGGTACGAAAACTGTTTTTT

D: NA
size: NA
V: TRBV20-1
J: TRBJ2-7
CDR3: CSAPTIYEQYF
DNA: TGCAGTGCACCAACCATCTACGAGCAGTACTTC

D: NA
size: once
V: TRBV19
J: TRBJ2-7
CDR3: CASTNSRDGDSYEQYF
DNA: TGTGCCAGTACCAACTCCCGGGACGGTGACTCCTACGAGCAGTACTTC

D: NA
size: once
V: TRBV10-1
J: TRBJ2-7
CDR3: CARKFDFSSYEQYF
DNA: TGCGCCAGAAAGTTCGACTTTAGCTCCTACGAGCAGTACTTC

D: NA
size: NA
V: TRBV4-3
J: TRBJ2-7
CDR3: CASSQGVTREQYF
DNA: TGCGCCAGCAGCCAAGGGGTCACAAGGGAGCAGTACTTC

D: TRBD1
size: once
V: TRBV2
J: TRBJ1-5
CDR3: CASTRGGGDQPQHF
DNA: TGTGCCAGCACCCGGGGAGGGGGCGATCAGCCCCAGCATTTT

D: TRBD2
size: NA
V: TRBV5-3
J: TRBJ2-5
CDR3: CARSLAYTSGGGCGKETQYF
DNA: TGTGCCAGAAGCTTGGCTTATACTAGCGGGGGTGGGTGTGGTAAAGAGACCCAGTACTTC